This T cell receptor (beta chain) was profiled in a study of shared clonotypes between healthy human individuals. In germline, CDR1 is SGHDN, CDR2 FVKESK. V was trimmed by 5 bases and J by 4 bases, leaving 15 bases between them. The CDR3 spans 14 residues. Selected positively for CCR7 and CD45RO-negative, naive CD8 cells excluded terminally differentiated effector memory CD45RA+ cells. Several immunoSEQ plates held equal portions of the genomic DNA taken from each subset. TCRdb's table, derived via immunoSEQ multiplex PCR, lists solely in-frame clones and lacks some. The data hold about 610,000 clones, with roughly 96% observed a single time.

Sequencing input: naive CD8+ T cells sorted from blood. This clonotype was sampled from a woman between 25 and 40 years old in good health. The rearrangement links TRBV14 to TRBJ2-7; D not resolved. As DNA, the CDR3 is TGTGCCAGCAGCGAAACACCCTCTGGGTACGAGCAGTACTTC. It is translated as CASSETPSGYEQYF.